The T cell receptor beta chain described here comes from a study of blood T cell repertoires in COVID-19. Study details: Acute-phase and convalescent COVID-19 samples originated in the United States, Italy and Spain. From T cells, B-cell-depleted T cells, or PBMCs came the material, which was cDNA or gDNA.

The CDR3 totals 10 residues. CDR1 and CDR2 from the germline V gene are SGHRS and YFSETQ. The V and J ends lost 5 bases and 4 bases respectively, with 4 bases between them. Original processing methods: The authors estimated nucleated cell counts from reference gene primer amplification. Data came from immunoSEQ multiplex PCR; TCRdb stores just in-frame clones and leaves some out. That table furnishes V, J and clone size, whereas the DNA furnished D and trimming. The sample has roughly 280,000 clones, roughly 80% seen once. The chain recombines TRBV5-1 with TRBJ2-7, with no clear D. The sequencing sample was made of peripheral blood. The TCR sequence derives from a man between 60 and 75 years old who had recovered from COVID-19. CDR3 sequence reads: CASRRYEQYF. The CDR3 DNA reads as TGCGCCAGCAGACGGTACGAGCAGTACTTC.